The 16 T cell receptor beta chains given below trace back to one sample, sequenced in a study of T cell changes during pregnancy in multiple sclerosis. Assay used: immunoSEQ multiplex PCR; TCRdb lists only in-frame clones, some missing. The data show roughly 60,000 clones, approximately 92% seen once. This specimen was peripheral blood, taken in the second trimester of pregnancy. All receptors derive from a female donor with multiple sclerosis, enrolled in a pregnancy study.

The rearrangement links TRBV7-9 to TRBJ2-3, with D perhaps TRBD2 (6 bases). The germline CDR1 and CDR2 sequences are SEHNR and FQNEAQ (reference sequence). The CDR3 length is 15 residues. The V end lost 1 base, the J end lost 4 bases, and 12 bases lay between the germline ends. The CDR3 here is CASSLGDFGADTQYF. DNA of the CDR3: TGTGCCAGCAGCTTAGGGGACTTTGGGGCAGATACGCAGTATTTT. The entire variable domain, with the rest obtained from reference TRBV7-9 and TRBJ2-3, is as follows: DTGVSQNPRHKITKRGQNVTFRCDPISEHNRLYWYRQTLGQGPEFLTYFQNEAQLEKSRLLSDRFSAERPKGSFSTLEIQRTEQGDSAMYLCASSLGDFGADTQYFGPGTRLTVL.

The chain links TRBV18 to TRBJ1-3; no firm D call. The CDR3 is made up of 13 amino acids. V was clipped by 3 bases and J by 7 bases, with 10 bases between them. Germline CDR1 and CDR2: KGHSH and LQKENI. Written as DNA, the CDR3 is TGTGCCAGCTCACCGGCACATATTAACACCATATATTTT. Its translation: CASSPAHINTIYF. Full variable domain (remainder filled in from reference TRBV18 and TRBJ1-3): NAGVMQNPRHLVRRRGQEARLRCSPMKGHSHVYWYRQLPEEGLKFMVYLQKENIIDESGMPKERFSAEFPKEGPSILRIQQVVRGDSAAYFCASSPAHINTIYFGEGSWLTVV.

The chain employs TRBV27 and TRBJ2-7; D gene uncertain. CDR1 and CDR2 from the germline V gene are MNHEY and SMNVEV (reference sequence). The V and J ends lost 3 bases and 6 bases respectively, with 6 bases between them. This CDR3 contains 11 residues. CDR3 DNA: TGTGCCAGCAGTTTCCCCTCCGAGCAGTACTTC. Amino acid sequence: CASSFPSEQYF.

This clone showed up just once. The chain couples TRBV7-9 to TRBJ2-5, with D unclear. CDR1 and CDR2 (germline): SEHNR, FQNEAQ (reference sequence). The CDR3 is made up of 16 amino acids. V lost 2 bases, J lost 1 base, and 14 bases lay in between. Here the CDR3 DNA reads TGTGCCAGCAGCTTAATCGCCCGGCGAGGCCAAGAGACCCAGTACTTC. Translated, it gives CASSLIARRGQETQYF.

The chain uses TRBV27 and TRBJ2-7; D may be TRBD2 (6 bases). Germline CDR1 MNHEY, CDR2 SMNVEV (reference sequence). V was shortened by 5 bases and J by 1 base, with 15 bases between the two germline ends. This CDR3 spans 15 amino acids. CDR3 amino acids: CASSTDRAGSYEQYF. The CDR3 nucleotides read TGTGCCAGCAGTACCGACCGGGCGGGATCCTACGAGCAGTACTTC.

The gene calls are TRBV28 and TRBJ1-2; 7 nucleotides align to TRBD1. The CDR3 is 16 amino acids. With 6 bases clipped from V and 0 bases from J, the junction kept 10 bases outside the gene matches. CDR1 MDHEN and CDR2 SYDVKM come from the germline V gene. CDR3 region: CASRRGTDRANYGYTF. CDR3 DNA sequence: TGTGCCAGCAGGAGGGGGACAGACAGAGCTAACTATGGCTACACCTTC.

In regard to this clone: One end of the junction is discordant with germline, which a read error may explain. The chain couples TRBV9 to TRBJ2-5, with 8 bases that match TRBD2. The CDR3 covers 15 residues. The germline gives CDR1 SGDLS, CDR2 YYNGEE. The CDR3 sequence is CASSVRGGNHETQYF. The CDR3 DNA sequence: TGTGCCAGCAGCGTCCGGGGGGGGAACCATGAGACCCAGTACTTC.

CDR3 in amino acids: CASSSRGEGTQYF. CDR3 sequence (DNA): TGTGCCAGCAGTAGCCGGGGGGAAGGCACGCAGTATTTT. The rearrangement uses TRBV5-4 and TRBJ2-3, with 7 bases matching TRBD2. V lost 5 bases to trimming and J lost 9 bases; unmatched junction nucleotides: 9. There are 13 residues in the CDR3. In germline, CDR1 is SGHNT, CDR2 YYREEE (reference sequence).

This clone has only one observation. This chain connects TRBV10-3 to TRBJ1-1; 9 bases agree with TRBD1. The V and J ends lost 5 bases and 4 bases, in that order; junction bases with no gene match: 5. There are 14 residues in the CDR3. Per the germline V gene, CDR1 is ENHRY and CDR2 is SYGVKD. The CDR3 bases are TGTGCCATCAGTTCACAGGGGGCACGCACTGAAGCTTTCTTT. Its protein is CAISSQGARTEAFF.

CDR3 amino acids: CASSSRTGMATEAFF. CDR3 DNA sequence: TGTGCCAGCAGCTCCCGGACAGGGATGGCCACTGAAGCTTTCTTT. V is TRBV7-6 and J is TRBJ1-1; the match to TRBD1 covers 8 bases. V was clipped by 4 bases and J by 4 bases; unmatched bases: 8. This CDR3 contains 15 residues. Germline lookup yields CDR1 SGHVS and CDR2 FNYEAQ.

This chain links TRBV6-8 with TRBJ2-7; 7 bases line up with TRBD2. V shed 8 bases and J 5 bases; nucleotides not matched to a gene: 21. Germline V gene sequence: CDR1 MNHGY, CDR2 SAAAGT. This CDR3 is 17 amino acids long. The CDR3 region is CASERGRGSFLLDEQYF. For the CDR3, the DNA is TGTGCCAGCGAACGGGGTCGCGGGAGCTTTCTTTTAGACGAGCAGTACTTC.

As DNA, the CDR3 is TGTGCCAGCAGCTTAGAGACTAGCTCCTACAATGAGCAGTTCTTC. Protein sequence: CASSLETSSYNEQFF. The chain uses TRBV11-3 and TRBJ2-1; D perhaps matches TRBD2 (6 bases). Germline lookup yields CDR1 SGHNT and CDR2 YENEEA. Trimming pared 0 bases from V and 0 bases from J, leaving 6 bases between. There are 15 residues in the CDR3. Based on the CDR3 plus reference TRBV11-3 and TRBJ2-1, the full variable domain is EAGVVQSPRYKIIEKKQPVAFWCNPISGHNTLYWYLQNLGQGPELLIRYENEEAVDDSQLPKDRFSAERLKGVDSTLKIQPAELGDSAVYLCASSLETSSYNEQFFGPGTRLTVL.

V is TRBV15 and J is TRBJ1-5; D is perhaps TRBD1 (5 bases). Trimming pared 6 bases from V and 3 bases from J, leaving 12 bases between. Germline CDR1 reads LNHNV; CDR2 reads YYDKDF (reference sequence). CDR3 length equals 14 residues. CDR3 sequence reads: CATRKGRINQPQHF. DNA for the CDR3: TGTGCCACCAGAAAGGGGCGGATCAATCAGCCCCAGCATTTT.

The chain employs TRBV19 and TRBJ1-5; the match to TRBD1 covers 8 bases. CDR3 length: 16 residues. V was pared by 3 bases and J by 9 bases, with 13 bases of the junction left unmatched. Germline CDR1 is LNHDA and CDR2 is SQIVND (reference sequence). The CDR3 DNA reads as TGTGCCAGTAGTATTAGGACAGGGCAGGACGGCACGCCCCAGCATTTT. As protein: CASSIRTGQDGTPQHF.

V is TRBV27 and J is TRBJ1-5, with 7 bases lining up with TRBD1. After removal of 6 bases from V and 5 bases from J, the junction contained 7 bases not matched to a gene. The germline gives CDR1 MNHEY, CDR2 SMNVEV (reference sequence). CDR3 size: 14 residues. The CDR3 loop is CASSRDRQYQPQHF. The DNA of the CDR3 is TGTGCCAGCAGCCGGGACAGACAATATCAGCCCCAGCATTTT.

The chain uses TRBV7-8 and TRBJ1-1; D may be TRBD1 (5 bases). The V end was cut by 1 base, the J end by 4 bases, with 10 bases between. Germline values: CDR1 SGHVS, CDR2 FQNEAQ. CDR3 size: 14 residues. The CDR3 reads CASSLEAGPTEAFF. The CDR3 DNA reads as TGTGCCAGCAGCTTAGAGGCGGGACCCACTGAAGCTTTCTTT.